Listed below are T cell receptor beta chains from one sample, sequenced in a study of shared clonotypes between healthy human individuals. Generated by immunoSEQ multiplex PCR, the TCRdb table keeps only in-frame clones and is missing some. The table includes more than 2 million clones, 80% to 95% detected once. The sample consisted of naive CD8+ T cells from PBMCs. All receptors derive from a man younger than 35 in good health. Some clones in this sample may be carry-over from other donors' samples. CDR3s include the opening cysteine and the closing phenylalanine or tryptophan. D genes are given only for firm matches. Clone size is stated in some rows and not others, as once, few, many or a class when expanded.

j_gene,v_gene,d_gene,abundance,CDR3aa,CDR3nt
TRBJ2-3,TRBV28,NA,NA,CASSTIWEEGPTDTQYF,TGTGCCAGCAGTACCATTTGGGAAGAAGGGCCGACAGATACGCAGTATTTT
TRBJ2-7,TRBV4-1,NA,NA,CASSQDRTAIYEQYF,TGCGCCAGCAGCCAAGACCGGACTGCGATCTACGAGCAGTACTTC
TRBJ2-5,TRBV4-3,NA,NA,CASSQGVAALETQYF,TGCGCCAGCAGCCAAGGGGTAGCAGCCTTAGAGACCCAGTACTTC
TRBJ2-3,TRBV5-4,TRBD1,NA,CASRSGTASTDTQYF,TGTGCCAGCAGATCCGGGACAGCTAGCACAGATACGCAGTATTTT
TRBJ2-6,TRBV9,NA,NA,CASSLPAAGVSSGANVLTF,TGTGCCAGCAGCCTTCCCGCGGCAGGAGTTAGCTCTGGGGCCAACGTCCTGACTTTC
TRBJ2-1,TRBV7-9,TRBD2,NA,CASSSGRASYNEQFF,TGTGCCAGCAGTAGCGGGAGGGCGTCCTACAATGAGCAGTTCTTC
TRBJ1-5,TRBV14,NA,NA,CASSQVGGGQPQHF,TGTGCCAGCAGCCAAGTAGGGGGAGGACAGCCCCAGCATTTT
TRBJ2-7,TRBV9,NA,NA,CASGEQKGEQYF,TGTGCCAGCGGGGAACAAAAGGGGGAGCAGTACTTC
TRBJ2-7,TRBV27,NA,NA,CASSLGGVAYEQYF,TGTGCCAGCAGTTTGGGTGGGGTAGCCTACGAGCAGTACTTC
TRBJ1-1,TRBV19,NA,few,CASGRKNTEAFF,TGTGCCAGTGGACGGAAGAACACTGAAGCTTTCTTT
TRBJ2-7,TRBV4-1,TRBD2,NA,CASSQPLAGREYEQYF,TGCGCCAGCAGCCAGCCCCTAGCGGGAAGAGAGTACGAGCAGTACTTC
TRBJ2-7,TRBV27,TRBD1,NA,CASSLSGGGTGRYEQYF,TGTGCCAGCAGTTTATCGGGGGGAGGGACAGGGCGGTACGAGCAGTACTTC
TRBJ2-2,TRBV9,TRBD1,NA,CASSPRQGKNTGELFF,TGTGCCAGCAGCCCGCGACAGGGCAAGAACACCGGGGAGCTGTTTTTT
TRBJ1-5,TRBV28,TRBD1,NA,CASSRTGTNQPQHF,TGTGCCAGCAGCCGGACAGGTACTAATCAGCCCCAGCATTTT
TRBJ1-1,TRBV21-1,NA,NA,CASSNGGNTEAFF,TGTGCCAGCAGCAACGGGGGGAACACTGAAGCTTTCTTT
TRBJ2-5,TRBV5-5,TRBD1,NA,CASSLLQPGQGYQETQYF,TGTGCCAGCAGCTTGCTCCAGCCGGGACAGGGGTACCAAGAGACCCAGTACTTC
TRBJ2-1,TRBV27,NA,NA,CASSPLPGRDEQFF,TGTGCCAGCAGTCCTCTCCCAGGGAGAGATGAGCAGTTCTTC
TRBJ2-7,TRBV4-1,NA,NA,CASSQDVAGSYEQYF,TGCGCCAGCAGCCAAGATGTGGCAGGTTCGTACGAGCAGTACTTC
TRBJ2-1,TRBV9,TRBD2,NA,CASSNTPGLAGASGANEQFF,TGTGCCAGCAGCAACACACCGGGACTAGCGGGAGCCTCCGGAGCCAATGAGCAGTTCTTC
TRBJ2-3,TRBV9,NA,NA,CASSGSGAVIDTQYF,TGTGCCAGCAGCGGAAGTGGGGCAGTGATAGATACGCAGTATTTT
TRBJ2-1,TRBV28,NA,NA,CASTPGTRPYNEQFF,TGTGCCAGCACCCCCGGGACTCGTCCCTACAATGAGCAGTTCTTC
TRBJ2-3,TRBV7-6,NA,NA,CASSLGRASTDTQYF,TGTGCCAGCAGCTTAGGGCGGGCTAGCACAGATACGCAGTATTTT
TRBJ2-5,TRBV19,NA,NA,CASSPRGRDVRETQYF,TGTGCCAGTAGTCCCCGAGGACGGGACGTCCGGGAGACCCAGTACTTC
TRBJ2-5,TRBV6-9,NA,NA,CASSYKRAAKKQYF,TGTGCCAGCAGTTATAAGAGGGCGGCAAAGAAGCAGTACTTC
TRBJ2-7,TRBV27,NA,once,CASSASTTYEQYF,TGTGCCAGCAGTGCATCTACCACCTACGAGCAGTACTTC
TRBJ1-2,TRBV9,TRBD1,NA,CASSVGTDYGYTF,TGTGCCAGCAGCGTCGGGACAGACTATGGCTACACCTTC
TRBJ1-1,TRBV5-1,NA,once,CASSSLVRNTEAFF,TGCGCCAGCAGCTCCCTTGTCCGGAACACTGAAGCTTTCTTT
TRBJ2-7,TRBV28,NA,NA,CASTYTGGGIEQYF,TGTGCCAGCACTTACACAGGGGGGGGTATCGAGCAGTACTTC